Sequencing of this T cell receptor (beta chain) was carried out in a study of blood T cell repertoires in COVID-19. Study background: Samples taken during acute and convalescent COVID-19 were collected in the United States, Italy and Spain. T cells, B-cell-depleted T cells, or PBMCs supplied cDNA or gDNA.

Per the original data handling: From reference gene primer amplification, estimates of nucleated cell counts were derived. Produced via immunoSEQ multiplex PCR; TCRdb's table is partial and in-frame only. The DNA gave D and trimming, while V, J and clone size come from that table. The table lists some 270,000 clones, about 84% of them singletons, with around 6% in the top ten. Patients from Seattle were sampled longitudinally, starting during active infection. The CDR3 consists of 15 residues. The germline V and J ends were trimmed by 2 bases and 6 bases, with 16 bases remaining between them. Germline values: CDR1 SGHTA, CDR2 FQGNSA. This clone turned up a few times.

The sequenced material came from peripheral blood. The genes are TRBV7-2 and TRBJ1-2, with D tentatively TRBD1 (6 bases). The TCR sequence derives from a woman older than 75 with COVID-19, enrolled during active disease. The CDR3 region is CASSLYPGGENGYTF. CDR3 bases: TGTGCCAGCAGCTTATACCCGGGGGGCGAGAATGGCTACACCTTC. The variable domain in full, completed from reference TRBV7-2 and TRBJ1-2, reads GAGVSQSPSNKVTEKGKDVELRCDPISGHTALYWYRQSLGQGLEFLIYFQGNSAPDKSGLPSDRFSAERTGGSVSTLTIQRTQQEDSAVYLCASSLYPGGENGYTFGSGTRLTVV.